This note documents a single T cell receptor (beta chain) sequence. These data come from a study of blood T cell repertoires in COVID-19. Across the whole study: T cells, B-cell-depleted T cells, or PBMCs provided the cDNA or gDNA that served as material.

As originally analysed: Nucleated cell number was recorded as an estimate derived from reference gene primer amplification. Profiling relied on immunoSEQ multiplex PCR, and the TCRdb table lists in-frame clones only, not all of them. From that table come the V and J calls and clone size; the DNA was used to work out D and trimming. The table lists more than 250,000 clones, 86% of them singletons. After removal of 4 bases from V and 7 bases from J, the junction contained 4 bases not matched to a gene. This CDR3 is 14 amino acids long. In germline, CDR1 is KGHSH, CDR2 LQKENI. The specimen sequenced was peripheral blood. This clonotype was obtained from a woman aged 30 to 39 who had recovered from COVID-19. The chain links TRBV18 to TRBJ2-2; 9 bases match TRBD1. The CDR3 DNA reads as TGTGCCAGCTCACACGGACAGGGGAGCGGGGAGCTGTTTTTT. This sequence encodes CASSHGQGSGELFF.